This record covers a single TCR beta chain. In Seattle, patients joined the study during active infection and were tracked longitudinally. The record originates from a study of blood T cell repertoires in COVID-19. TCRdb's table, derived via immunoSEQ multiplex PCR, lists solely in-frame clones and lacks some. The sample has 150,000 to 170,000 clones; about 85% are singletons. This sequence originates from a man aged 55 to 70 with COVID-19, enrolled during active disease. Sequencing used peripheral blood.

DNA for the CDR3: TGTGCCAGCAGCGTCTCAGGGTTTGGCTACACCTTC. Encoded protein: CASSVSGFGYTF. The chain employs TRBV9 and TRBJ1-2, with D perhaps matching TRBD1 (5 bases). The CDR3 totals 12 residues. V was clipped by 2 bases and J by 7 bases, with 9 bases between them. Germline V gene sequence: CDR1 SGDLS, CDR2 YYNGEE.